The T cell receptor beta chain under discussion was sequenced for a study of blood T cell repertoires in COVID-19. Study overall: The cDNA or gDNA used as material had been derived from T cells, B-cell-depleted T cells, or PBMCs.

This CDR3 comprises 20 residues. Assay used: immunoSEQ multiplex PCR; TCRdb lists only in-frame clones, some missing. There are about 120,000 clones in the sample; roughly nine tenths occur only once, and 7.7% lies in the top ten. This clone is a singleton in its sample. This sequence joins TRBV21-1 and TRBJ1-5; the table's D call, TRBD1, has no DNA check behind it. TRBV21-1 is assigned pseudogene status. The sequencing sample was made of peripheral blood. This receptor was identified in a human donor in a cohort sampled during active COVID-19. In DNA form, the CDR3 reads TGTGCCAGCAGCAAAGTGTATACAGACAGGGGGACTTATAGCAATCAGCCCCAGCATTTT. Translation gives CASSKVYTDRGTYSNQPQHF.